Each of the 22 T cell receptor beta chains below was sequenced from the same sample in a study of post-analysis software for immune sequencing data. Study results and caveats: Patients used about five TRBV segments, including TRBV5-6, TRBV5-1 and TRBV20-1, more often than controls.

Every TCR beta cDNA library bore unique molecular identifiers. Each CDR3 protein gets one entry after TCRdb re-called the PCR reads with MiXCR. Of approximately 730,000 distinct CDR3 sequences listed, around 45% are singletons. These TCRs' antigens remain unknown. Specimen: blood. Source of these receptors: a girl aged 10-17 years with multiple sclerosis.

V gene TRBV18 combines with J gene TRBJ2-2; D is unresolved. V dropped 6 bases and J dropped 0 bases, with 26 bases sitting between them. The CDR3 sequence is 20 residues long. The V gene's germline CDR1 is KGHSH and CDR2 LQKENI. CDR3 sequence (DNA): TGTGCCAGCTCGCTTTACACCCGAACCCACCCGTCAGCGAACACCGGGGAGCTGTTTTTT. It yields the protein CASSLYTRTHPSANTGELFF.

The chain recombines TRBV7-2 with TRBJ2-4; D is ambiguous. Germline values: CDR1 SGHTA, CDR2 FQGNSA. This CDR3 spans 13 amino acids. V shed 1 base and J shed 5 bases, with 6 bases lying between them. In DNA form, the CDR3 reads TGTGCCAGCAGCTTAGAGATCCAAAACATTCAGTACTTC. Translated, it gives CASSLEIQNIQYF.

This chain links TRBV12-3 or TRBV12-4 with TRBJ2-1; 7 bases are a match to TRBD2. V dropped 6 bases and J dropped 7; count of bases not matched to a gene: 9. This CDR3 has 14 amino acids. In DNA, the CDR3 is TGTGCCAGCAGCCCGACCGGGAGGACGAATGAGCAGTTCTTC. It codes for CASSPTGRTNEQFF.

The chain uses TRBV5-1 and TRBJ2-3; D may be TRBD1 (5 bases). From germline, CDR1 is SGHRS and CDR2 YFSETQ. The V end was cut by 2 bases, the J end by 1 base, with 11 bases between. This CDR3 is built from 15 residues. CDR3 amino acids: CASSLGVRGTDTQYF. The CDR3 coding sequence is TGCGCCAGCAGCTTAGGGGTTCGCGGCACAGATACGCAGTATTTT.

This chain joins TRBV20-1 and TRBJ2-7; D is unclear. This CDR3 is 13 amino acids long. Trimming left V 1 base short and J 2 bases short, with 9 bases between. The germline V gene encodes CDR1 DFQATT and CDR2 SNEGSKA (reference sequence). As DNA, the CDR3 is TGCAGTGCTAGAGGACGCACTACCTACGAGCAGTACTTC. Amino acids: CSARGRTTYEQYF.

The V gene is TRBV6-1, the J gene TRBJ2-6; TRBD1 might be the D (6 bases). CDR1 and CDR2 (germline): MNHNS, SASEGT. The germline V and J ends were trimmed by 8 bases and 0 bases, with 17 bases remaining between them. This CDR3 is 17 amino acids long. The DNA for the CDR3 is TGTGCCAGCCAAACCGGGACACTTACCTCTGGGGCCAACGTCCTGACTTTC. Protein product: CASQTGTLTSGANVLTF.

CDR3 bases: TGTGCCAGCAGTTCACTTGCACAGGGTGATGCTTTCTTT. As protein: CASSSLAQGDAFF. The rearrangement joins TRBV9 to TRBJ1-1; TRBD1 might be the D (6 bases). V lost 5 bases, J lost 11 bases, and 19 bases lay in between. The CDR3 extends over 13 amino acids. CDR1 is SGDLS and CDR2 is YYNGEE in the germline V gene.

The J gene is TRBJ2-7, the V gene TRBV5-1, with TRBD2 matching over 13 bases. Unmatched junction bases numbered 8, after V lost 4 bases and J lost 7 bases. The CDR3 totals 15 residues. CDR1 SGHRS and CDR2 YFSETQ come from the germline V gene. The CDR3 spells CASSPGTSGTGEQYF. The CDR3 DNA reads as TGCGCCAGCAGCCCTGGGACTAGCGGGACGGGTGAGCAGTACTTC. Together with reference TRBV5-1 and TRBJ2-7, the CDR3 gives the full variable domain: KAGVTQTPRYLIKTRGQQVTLSCSPISGHRSVSWYQQTPGQGLQFLFEYFSETQRNKGNFPGRFSGRQFSNSRSEMNVSTLELGDSALYLCASSPGTSGTGEQYFGPGTRLTVT.

The V call is TRBV5-6, the J call TRBJ2-4, with 11 bases that match TRBD2. Germline V gene data show CDR1 as SGHDT and CDR2 as YYEEEE. V dropped 4 bases and J dropped 0; count of bases not matched to a gene: 3. The CDR3 runs to 16 residues. The DNA for the CDR3 is TGTGCCAGCAGCAGGGGACTAGCGGTAGCCAAAAACATTCAGTACTTC. It codes for CASSRGLAVAKNIQYF.

This clonotype was seen more than once but under ten times. J is TRBJ2-5 and V is TRBV5-5; TRBD2 might be the D (6 bases). The J call may be incorrect, as the DNA end agrees better with TRBJ2-7. Germline values: CDR1 SGHKS, CDR2 YYEKEE (reference sequence). The length of the CDR3 is 12 residues. This chain's CDR3 is CASSLPSDEQYF. CDR3 sequence (DNA): TGTGCCAGCAGCTTACCTAGCGACGAGCAGTACTTC.

The chain joins TRBV20-1 to TRBJ2-4; perhaps TRBD2 as D (6 bases). Germline assignment: CDR1 DFQATT and CDR2 SNEGSKA (reference sequence). CDR3 size: 14 residues. Trimming took off 3 bases at V and 0 bases at J, with 9 bases between the two ends. CDR3 region: CSASLREAKNIQYF. The CDR3 DNA reads as TGCAGTGCTAGTCTGCGGGAAGCCAAAAACATTCAGTACTTC.

The chain employs TRBV5-1 and TRBJ1-1, with D uncertain. Germline V gene lookup returns CDR1 SGHRS and CDR2 YFSETQ. The CDR3 extends over 11 amino acids. Trimming stripped 6 bases from V and 0 bases from J, with 3 bases between. This chain's CDR3 is CASKLNTEAFF. Here the CDR3 DNA reads TGCGCCAGCAAACTGAACACTGAAGCTTTCTTT.

This clonotype was observed a handful of times. The chain uses TRBV11-2 and TRBJ2-3; TRBD2 aligns across 8 bases. Per germline, CDR1 SGHAT and CDR2 FQNNGV. The CDR3 runs 14 residues. V lost 7 bases to trimming and J lost 2 bases; unmatched junction nucleotides: 5. CDR3 region: CASTTAGVTDTQYF. CDR3 sequence (DNA): TGTGCCAGCACCACAGCGGGAGTCACAGATACGCAGTATTTT.

This chain uses TRBV20-1 with TRBJ1-2; D uncertain. Germline lookup yields CDR1 DFQATT and CDR2 SNEGSKA (reference sequence). Trimming cost V 3 bases and J 8 bases, with 19 bases left between them. The CDR3 runs 14 residues. The CDR3 here is CSASFSEGVVGYTF. The CDR3 bases are TGCAGTGCTAGTTTCTCAGAGGGCGTAGTGGGCTACACCTTC.

The J gene is TRBJ1-1, the V gene TRBV7-9; 8 bases align to TRBD1. Germline trimming cut 3 bases from V and 1 base from J; bases unmatched to any gene: 7. The germline gives CDR1 SEHNR, CDR2 FQNEAQ (reference sequence). This CDR3 comprises 16 residues. CDR3 loop: CASSLTGEEGNTEAFF. The CDR3 DNA reads TGTGCCAGCAGCTTGACAGGGGAGGAGGGGAACACTGAAGCTTTCTTT.

V and J are TRBV13 and TRBJ2-7; perhaps TRBD2 as D (6 bases). Germline CDR1 reads PRHDT; CDR2 reads FYEKMQ (reference sequence). V lost 0 bases to trimming and J lost 0 bases, with 9 bases between them. The CDR3 runs to 15 residues. CDR3 sequence: CASSLGWRDSYEQYF. The CDR3 nucleotides are TGTGCCAGCAGCTTAGGGTGGCGGGACTCCTACGAGCAGTACTTC.

This clonotype was observed once. The chain links TRBV6-5 to TRBJ2-7; D remains unclear. The CDR3 has 12 residues. Germline assignment: CDR1 MNHEY and CDR2 SVGAGI. V gave up 8 bases and J gave up 2 bases, with 10 bases separating them. CDR3: CASGAAAYEQYF. As DNA, the CDR3 is TGTGCCAGCGGTGCGGCAGCCTACGAGCAGTACTTC.

This chain links TRBV3-1 with TRBJ2-3; possibly TRBD2 for D (6 bases). The germline V and J ends were trimmed by 0 bases and 0 bases, with 10 bases remaining between them. The CDR3 contains 16 residues. Germline CDR1 reads LGHDT; CDR2 reads YNNKEL (reference sequence). The CDR3 reads CASSQDSRGSTDTQYF. The CDR3 bases are TGTGCCAGCAGCCAAGATTCGCGGGGTAGCACAGATACGCAGTATTTT.

This clonotype was counted between two and nine times. The chain combines TRBV5-1 with TRBJ2-1; TRBD2 agrees at 11 bases. Germline lookup yields CDR1 SGHRS and CDR2 YFSETQ. V gave up 0 bases and J gave up 9 bases; unmatched junction bases: 8. The CDR3 is 16 amino acids. CDR3 coding DNA: TGCGCCAGCAGCTTGGGGGTAGCGGGAGGGCCGCGTGAGCAGTTCTTC. Protein product: CASSLGVAGGPREQFF. The whole variable domain, remainder taken from reference TRBV5-1 and TRBJ2-1, is KAGVTQTPRYLIKTRGQQVTLSCSPISGHRSVSWYQQTPGQGLQFLFEYFSETQRNKGNFPGRFSGRQFSNSRSEMNVSTLELGDSALYLCASSLGVAGGPREQFFGPGTRLTVL.

This clonotype was picked up a small number of times. This chain joins TRBV5-1 and TRBJ2-6, with TRBD1 matching over 7 bases. The CDR3 has 16 amino acids. Trimming removed 2 bases from V and 2 bases from J; junction bases left unmatched: 4. CDR1 is SGHRS, CDR2 YFSETQ, per germline. This chain's CDR3 is CASSLPQGAGANVLTF. The CDR3, as DNA: TGCGCCAGCAGCTTACCCCAGGGGGCTGGGGCCAACGTCCTGACTTTC. The variable domain in full, completed from reference TRBV5-1 and TRBJ2-6, reads KAGVTQTPRYLIKTRGQQVTLSCSPISGHRSVSWYQQTPGQGLQFLFEYFSETQRNKGNFPGRFSGRQFSNSRSEMNVSTLELGDSALYLCASSLPQGAGANVLTFGAGSRLTVL.

The chain links TRBV28 to TRBJ2-1; D possibly corresponds to TRBD1 (5 bases). V lost 5 bases to trimming and J lost 7 bases, with 15 bases between them. The germline V gene has CDR1 MDHEN and CDR2 SYDVKM. This CDR3 region has 14 residues. For the CDR3, the DNA is TGTGCCAGCAGTCGAGGAGATGGGGCGAATGAGCAGTTCTTC. Translating gives CASSRGDGANEQFF.

The chain joins TRBV20-1 to TRBJ2-3; D may be TRBD2 (6 bases). The CDR3 is 15 amino acids. Germline lookup yields CDR1 DFQATT and CDR2 SNEGSKA (reference sequence). V gave up 5 bases and J gave up 4 bases, with 19 bases separating them. CDR3 DNA sequence: TGCAGTGCTTTCGCTCGGGACTTACAGGCAGATACGCAGTATTTT. Encoded protein: CSAFARDLQADTQYF.